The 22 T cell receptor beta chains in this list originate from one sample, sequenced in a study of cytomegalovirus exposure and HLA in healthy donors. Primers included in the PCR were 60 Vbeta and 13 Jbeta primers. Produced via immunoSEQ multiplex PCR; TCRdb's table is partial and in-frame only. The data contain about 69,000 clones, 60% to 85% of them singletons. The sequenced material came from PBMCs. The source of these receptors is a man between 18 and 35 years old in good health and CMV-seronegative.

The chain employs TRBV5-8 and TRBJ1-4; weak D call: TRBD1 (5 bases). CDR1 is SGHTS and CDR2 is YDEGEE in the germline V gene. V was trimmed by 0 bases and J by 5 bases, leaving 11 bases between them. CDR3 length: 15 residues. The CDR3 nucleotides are TGTGCCAGCAGCTTGGGCAGGGTGGCGAATGAAAAACTGTTTTTT. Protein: CASSLGRVANEKLFF.

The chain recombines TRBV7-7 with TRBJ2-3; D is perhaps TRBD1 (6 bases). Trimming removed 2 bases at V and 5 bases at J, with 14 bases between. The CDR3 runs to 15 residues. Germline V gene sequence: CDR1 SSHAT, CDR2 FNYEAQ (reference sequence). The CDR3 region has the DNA TGTGCCAGCAGCTTAAACCACAGGGTGGGAGATACGCAGTATTTT. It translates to CASSLNHRVGDTQYF.

CDR3 nucleotide sequence: TGTGCCAGCAGCCAAGACAGGAATTCACCCCTCCACTTT. Translated: CASSQDRNSPLHF. The V call is TRBV14, the J call TRBJ1-6; D is unclear. This CDR3 comprises 13 residues. V was pared by 0 bases and J by 7 bases, with 4 bases between. Per the germline V gene, CDR1 is SGHDN and CDR2 is FVKESK.

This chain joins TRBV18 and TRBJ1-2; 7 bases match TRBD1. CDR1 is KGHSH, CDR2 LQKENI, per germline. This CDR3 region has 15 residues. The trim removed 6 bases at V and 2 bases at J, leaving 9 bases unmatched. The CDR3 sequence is CASSLKTGINYGYTF. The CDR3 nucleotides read TGTGCCAGCTCGCTAAAGACAGGGATCAACTATGGCTACACCTTC.

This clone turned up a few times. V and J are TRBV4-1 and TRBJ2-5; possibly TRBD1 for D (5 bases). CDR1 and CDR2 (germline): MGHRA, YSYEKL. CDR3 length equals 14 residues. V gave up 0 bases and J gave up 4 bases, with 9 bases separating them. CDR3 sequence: CASSQEGVGETQYF. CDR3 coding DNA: TGCGCCAGCAGCCAAGAAGGGGTGGGAGAGACCCAGTACTTC.

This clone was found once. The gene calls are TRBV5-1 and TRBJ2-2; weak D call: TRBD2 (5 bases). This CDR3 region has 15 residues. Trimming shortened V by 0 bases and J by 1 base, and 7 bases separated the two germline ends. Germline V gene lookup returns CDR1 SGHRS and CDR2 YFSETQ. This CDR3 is CASSLGGGNTGELFF. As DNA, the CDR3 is TGCGCCAGCAGCTTGGGTGGAGGGAACACCGGGGAGCTGTTTTTT.

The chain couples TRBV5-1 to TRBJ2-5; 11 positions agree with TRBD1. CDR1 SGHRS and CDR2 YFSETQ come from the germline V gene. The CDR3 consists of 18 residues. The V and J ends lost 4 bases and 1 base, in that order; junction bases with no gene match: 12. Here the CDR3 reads CASSPRTGGEVGQETQYF. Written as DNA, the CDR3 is TGCGCCAGCAGCCCAAGGACAGGGGGCGAGGTTGGCCAAGAGACCCAGTACTTC. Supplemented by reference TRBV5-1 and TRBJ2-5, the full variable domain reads KAGVTQTPRYLIKTRGQQVTLSCSPISGHRSVSWYQQTPGQGLQFLFEYFSETQRNKGNFPGRFSGRQFSNSRSEMNVSTLELGDSALYLCASSPRTGGEVGQETQYFGPGTRLLVL.

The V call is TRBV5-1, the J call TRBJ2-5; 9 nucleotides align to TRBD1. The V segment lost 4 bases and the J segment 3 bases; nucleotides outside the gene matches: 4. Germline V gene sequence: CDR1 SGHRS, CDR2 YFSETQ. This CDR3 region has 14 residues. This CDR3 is CASSPGTGKETQYF. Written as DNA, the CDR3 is TGCGCCAGCAGCCCGGGGACAGGGAAAGAGACCCAGTACTTC.

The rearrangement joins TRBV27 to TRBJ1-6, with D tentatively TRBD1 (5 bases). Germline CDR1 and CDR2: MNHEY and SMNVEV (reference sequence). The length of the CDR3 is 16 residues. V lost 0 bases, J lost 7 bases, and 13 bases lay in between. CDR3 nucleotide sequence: TGTGCCAGCAGTTTATCGTCCGGGACTCCGAATTCACCCCTCCACTTT. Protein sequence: CASSLSSGTPNSPLHF.

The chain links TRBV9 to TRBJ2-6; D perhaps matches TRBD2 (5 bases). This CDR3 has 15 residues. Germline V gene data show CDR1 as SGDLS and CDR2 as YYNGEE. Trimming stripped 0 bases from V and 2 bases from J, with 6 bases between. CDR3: CASSVVGAGANVLTF. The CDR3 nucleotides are TGTGCCAGCAGCGTAGTCGGGGCTGGGGCCAACGTCCTGACTTTC.

CDR3: CASSSFLNQPQHF. CDR3 nucleotide sequence: TGTGCCAGCAGTTCCTTCCTTAATCAGCCCCAGCATTTT. The gene calls are TRBV6-5 and TRBJ1-5; D is undetermined. Per the germline V gene, CDR1 is MNHEY and CDR2 is SVGAGI. V lost 4 bases and J lost 4, with 8 bases in between. CDR3 length: 13 residues.

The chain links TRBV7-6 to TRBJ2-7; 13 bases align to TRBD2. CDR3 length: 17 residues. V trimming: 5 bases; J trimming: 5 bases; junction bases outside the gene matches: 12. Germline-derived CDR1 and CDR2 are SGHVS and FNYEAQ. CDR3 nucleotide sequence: TGTGCCAGCAGCAACGGGACTAGCGGGGCTTCTTTGCACGAGCAGTACTTC. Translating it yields CASSNGTSGASLHEQYF.

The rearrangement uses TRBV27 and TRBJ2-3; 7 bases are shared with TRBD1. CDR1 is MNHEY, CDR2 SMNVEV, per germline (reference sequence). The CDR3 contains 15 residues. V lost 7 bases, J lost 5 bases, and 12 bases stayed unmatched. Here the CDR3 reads CASTVLGQPKDTQYF. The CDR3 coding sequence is TGTGCCAGCACCGTTCTGGGACAGCCTAAAGATACGCAGTATTTT.

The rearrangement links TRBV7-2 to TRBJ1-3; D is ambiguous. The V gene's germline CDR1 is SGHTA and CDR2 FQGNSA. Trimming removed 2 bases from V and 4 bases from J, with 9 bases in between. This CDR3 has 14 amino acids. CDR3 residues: CASSLPGMGNTIYF. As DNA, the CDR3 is TGTGCCAGCAGCTTACCCGGGATGGGAAACACCATATATTTT.

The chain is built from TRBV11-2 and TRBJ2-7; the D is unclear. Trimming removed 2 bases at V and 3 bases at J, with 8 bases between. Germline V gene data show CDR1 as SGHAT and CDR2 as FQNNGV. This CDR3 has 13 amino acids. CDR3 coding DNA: TGTGCCAGCAGCTTATATCCGGACTACGAGCAGTACGTC. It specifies CASSLYPDYEQYV.

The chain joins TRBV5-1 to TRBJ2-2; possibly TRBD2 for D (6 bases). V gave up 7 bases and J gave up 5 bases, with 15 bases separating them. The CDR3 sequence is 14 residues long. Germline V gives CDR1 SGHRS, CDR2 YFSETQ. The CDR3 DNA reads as TGCGCCAGCGGATTAGCAGGGAGGACCGGGGAGCTGTTTTTT. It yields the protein CASGLAGRTGELFF. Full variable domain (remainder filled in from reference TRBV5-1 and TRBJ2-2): KAGVTQTPRYLIKTRGQQVTLSCSPISGHRSVSWYQQTPGQGLQFLFEYFSETQRNKGNFPGRFSGRQFSNSRSEMNVSTLELGDSALYLCASGLAGRTGELFFGEGSRLTVL.

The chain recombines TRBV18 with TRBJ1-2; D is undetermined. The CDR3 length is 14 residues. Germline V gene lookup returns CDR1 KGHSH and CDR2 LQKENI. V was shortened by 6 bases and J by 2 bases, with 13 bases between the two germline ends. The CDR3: CASSEAGINYGYTF. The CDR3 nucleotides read TGTGCCAGCTCCGAGGCTGGAATCAACTATGGCTACACCTTC.

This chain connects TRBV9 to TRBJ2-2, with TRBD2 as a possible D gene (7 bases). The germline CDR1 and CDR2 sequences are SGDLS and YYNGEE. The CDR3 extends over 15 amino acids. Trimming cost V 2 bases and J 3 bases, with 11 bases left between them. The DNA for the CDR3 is TGTGCCAGCAGCGTGGGGGGGCCGGACACCGGGGAGCTGTTTTTT. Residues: CASSVGGPDTGELFF.

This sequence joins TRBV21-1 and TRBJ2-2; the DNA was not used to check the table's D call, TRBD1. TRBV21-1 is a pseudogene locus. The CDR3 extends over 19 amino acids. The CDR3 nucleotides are TGTGCCAGCAGCAAAGTCGAGACAGGGATGATGTCGAACACCGGGGAGCTGTTTTTT. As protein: CASSKVETGMMSNTGELFF.

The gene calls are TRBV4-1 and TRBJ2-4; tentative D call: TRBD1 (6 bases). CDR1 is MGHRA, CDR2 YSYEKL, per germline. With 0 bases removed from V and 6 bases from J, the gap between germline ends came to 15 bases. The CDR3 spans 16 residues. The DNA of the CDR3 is TGCGCCAGCAGCCAAGAGGGTCAGGGGTCGATAAACATTCAGTACTTC. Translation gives CASSQEGQGSINIQYF.

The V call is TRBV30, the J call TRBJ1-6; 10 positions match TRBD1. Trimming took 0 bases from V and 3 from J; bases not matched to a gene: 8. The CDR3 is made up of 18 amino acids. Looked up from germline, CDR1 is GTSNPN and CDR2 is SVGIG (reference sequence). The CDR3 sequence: CAWSVTTGGSIYNSPLHF. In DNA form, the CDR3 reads TGTGCCTGGAGTGTAACGACAGGGGGCTCTATCTATAATTCACCCCTCCACTTT.

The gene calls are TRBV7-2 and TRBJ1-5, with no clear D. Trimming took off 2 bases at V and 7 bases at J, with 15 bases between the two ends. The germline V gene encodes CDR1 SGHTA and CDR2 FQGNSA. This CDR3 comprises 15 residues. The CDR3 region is CASSLFPRPGQPQHF. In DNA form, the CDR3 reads TGTGCCAGCAGCTTATTCCCCCGTCCGGGACAGCCCCAGCATTTT.